This is a list of T cell receptor beta chains from one sample in a study of regulatory T cells in long-lasting Graves disease. TCRdb recomputed calls from the multiplex PCR reads with MiXCR, one row per CDR3 protein. The table records 350,000 to 500,000 distinct CDR3 sequences, 12% to 15% of them present only once. This sample was shared with a second study, whose subject was T cells in Graves' hyperthyroidism and ophthalmopathy.

This sample comprised peripheral blood mononuclear cells (PBMCs), obtained at new diagnosis, from a patient treated with antithyroid drugs. The receptors come from a woman between 45 and 60 years old with Graves disease. The CDR3 runs from the conserved cysteine through the conserved F or W. The order of the fields is J gene, CDR3 length, D gene, clone size, V gene, CDR3 protein, CDR3 DNA. The D gene is left open where the match is weak. Clone size is given for some rows only: seen once, a few or many times, or a class if the clone is expanded.

TRBJ2-7	16	.	few	TRBV27	CASSLGPGAYSYEQYF	TGTGCCAGCAGCTTAGGGCCGGGGGCGTATTCCTACGAGCAGTACTTC
TRBJ2-1	14	.	.	TRBV7-9	CASSSEVPRHEQFF	TGTGCCAGCAGCTCAGAGGTGCCTCGCCATGAGCAGTTCTTC
TRBJ2-1	14	.	many	TRBV6-1	CASKTQGSYNEQFF	TGTGCCAGCAAGACACAGGGATCCTACAATGAGCAGTTCTTC
TRBJ1-2	16	TRBD1	.	TRBV2	CASSDPEGADYYGYTF	TGTGCCAGCAGTGATCCTGAGGGGGCGGACTACTATGGCTACACCTTC
TRBJ2-6	13	.	.	TRBV9	CASSGGGANVLTF	TGTGCCAGCAGCGGGGGGGGGGCCAACGTCCTGACTTTC
TRBJ2-7	15	.	many	TRBV28	CASREGGDSSYEQYF	TGTGCCAGCAGGGAAGGGGGGGACAGCTCCTACGAGCAGTACTTC
TRBJ1-1	14	.	many	TRBV5-1	CASSPGALNTEAFF	TGCGCCAGCAGCCCCGGAGCCCTGAACACTGAAGCTTTCTTT
TRBJ2-3	15	.	few	TRBV7-2	CASSSTGHGTDTQYF	TGTGCCAGCAGCTCAACAGGGCATGGGACAGATACGCAGTATTTT
TRBJ2-1	16	TRBD2	many	TRBV20-1	CSASSATSGRPNEQFF	TGCAGTGCTAGTTCGGCCACTAGCGGGAGGCCCAATGAGCAGTTCTTC
TRBJ2-3	13	.	.	TRBV19	CASSITGADTQYF	TGTGCCAGTAGTATAACGGGAGCAGATACGCAGTATTTT
TRBJ2-1	15	TRBD1	many	TRBV5-1	CASSGQGERYNEQFF	TGCGCCAGCAGCGGACAGGGGGAGCGGTACAATGAGCAGTTCTTC
TRBJ2-1	16	.	few	TRBV5-1	CASSLKRDSTYNEQFF	TGCGCCAGCAGCTTAAAGCGAGATTCTACCTACAATGAGCAGTTCTTC
TRBJ2-5	13	TRBD2	many	TRBV12-3/TRBV12-4	CASNGGGQETQYF	TGTGCCAGCAACGGGGGGGGACAAGAGACCCAGTACTTC
TRBJ2-3	14	.	many	TRBV5-4	CASRSGKDTDTQYF	TGTGCCAGCAGGTCGGGCAAAGACACAGATACGCAGTATTTT
TRBJ1-5	14	.	many	TRBV20-1	CSAINDGPNQPQHF	TGCAGTGCTATCAACGACGGACCCAATCAGCCCCAGCATTTT
TRBJ1-2	15	TRBD1	.	TRBV6-2/TRBV6-3	CASSPASGQGYGYTF	TGTGCCAGCAGTCCGGCCTCGGGACAGGGTTATGGCTACACCTTC
TRBJ2-7	15	TRBD1	.	TRBV4-1	CASSSPTGNSYEQYF	TGCGCCAGCAGCTCCCCGACAGGGAATTCCTACGAGCAGTACTTC
TRBJ1-5	13	.	.	TRBV20-1	CSARGFENQPQHF	TGCAGTGCTAGGGGTTTTGAGAATCAGCCCCAGCATTTT
TRBJ2-6	13	.	.	TRBV27	CASSLSGANVLAF	TGTGCCAGCAGTTTATCCGGGGCCAACGTCCTGGCTTTC
TRBJ2-3	19	TRBD2	many	TRBV2	CASRRTELGLAALTDTQYF	TGTGCCAGCAGGAGAACGGAGCTTGGGCTAGCGGCCCTCACAGATACGCAGTATTTT
TRBJ1-1	15	.	many	TRBV5-1	CASSLQGGLGTEAFF	TGCGCCAGCAGCTTACAGGGTGGGTTGGGCACTGAAGCTTTCTTT
TRBJ2-1	14	.	many	TRBV20-1	CSAKLPSSYNEQFF	TGCAGTGCCAAGCTCCCGAGCTCCTACAATGAGCAGTTCTTC
TRBJ1-2	14	TRBD1	.	TRBV27	CASSPTGEYYGYTF	TGTGCCAGCAGTCCCACAGGGGAATACTATGGCTACACCTTC
TRBJ2-5	19	TRBD2	many	TRBV28	CASSLTPPISGSEQETQYF	TGTGCCAGCAGCCTTACCCCTCCGATTAGCGGGAGTGAGCAAGAGACCCAGTACTTC
TRBJ2-1	15	.	few	TRBV12-3/TRBV12-4	CASSFRAGANNEQFF	TGTGCCAGCAGTTTCAGGGCTGGTGCGAACAATGAGCAGTTCTTC
TRBJ2-3	14	.	many	TRBV28	CASRPQGDTDTQYF	TGTGCCAGCAGGCCCCAGGGAGACACAGATACGCAGTATTTT
TRBJ1-5	17	.	many	TRBV2	CASSGVSLGLGNHPQHF	TGTGCCAGCAGTGGAGTTAGCTTGGGGTTGGGCAATCACCCCCAGCATTTT
TRBJ2-1	15	.	.	TRBV6-1	CASREGGGSYNEQFF	TGTGCCAGCAGGGAGGGAGGGGGTTCCTACAATGAGCAGTTCTTC
TRBJ2-7	14	TRBD2	many	TRBV20-1	CSVTGTSGPYEQYF	TGCAGTGTTACCGGGACTAGCGGACCCTACGAGCAGTACTTC
TRBJ1-5	13	.	many	TRBV27	CASSTKMGQPQHF	TGTGCCAGCAGTACTAAGATGGGTCAGCCCCAGCATTTT
TRBJ2-7	14	TRBD1	many	TRBV28	CASTLRWPGGEQYF	TGTGCCAGCACCCTTCGGTGGCCAGGGGGCGAGCAGTACTTC